This T cell receptor (beta chain) originates from a study of blood T cell repertoires in COVID-19. Membership in each cohort depended on participant-reported clinical history. As handled by the study authors: Nucleated cell counts were estimated from reference gene primer amplification. TCRdb keeps only in-frame clones here, not all; method: immunoSEQ multiplex PCR. V, J and clone size are taken as reported in that table, and D and trimming were inferred from the DNA itself. The data contain approximately 180,000 clones, more than 80% of them singletons. CDR3 size: 12 residues. Germline assignment: CDR1 SGHRS and CDR2 YFSETQ. V was cut by 4 bases and J by 2 bases, with 5 bases left in between. As for this clone: The sample carries other DNA sequences with the same CDR3.

The sequence was collected from a man aged 40-50 years who had recovered from COVID-19. This sequence joins TRBV5-1 and TRBJ2-3; D remains ambiguous. The sample taken for sequencing was PBMCs or T cells enriched from blood (not recorded which). The CDR3 region has the DNA TGCGCCAGCAGCCCGTCCACAGATACGCAGTATTTT. This encodes CASSPSTDTQYF.